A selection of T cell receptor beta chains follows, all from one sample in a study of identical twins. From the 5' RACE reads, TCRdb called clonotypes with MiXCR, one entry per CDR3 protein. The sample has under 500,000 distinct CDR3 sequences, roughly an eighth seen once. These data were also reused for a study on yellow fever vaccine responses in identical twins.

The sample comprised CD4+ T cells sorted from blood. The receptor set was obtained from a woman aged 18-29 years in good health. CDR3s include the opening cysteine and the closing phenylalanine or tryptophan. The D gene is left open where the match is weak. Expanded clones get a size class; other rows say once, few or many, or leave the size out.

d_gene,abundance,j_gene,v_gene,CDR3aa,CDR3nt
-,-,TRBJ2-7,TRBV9,CASSPRQAFTDEQYF,TGTGCCAGCAGCCCCCGACAGGCCTTTACGGACGAGCAGTACTTC
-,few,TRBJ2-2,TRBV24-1,CATSEPRGLTGELFF,TGTGCCACCAGTGAACCGAGAGGTCTTACCGGGGAGCTGTTTTTT
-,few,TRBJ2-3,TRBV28,CASSSGWRPSTDTQYF,TGTGCCAGCAGTTCGGGGTGGCGGCCTAGCACAGATACGCAGTATTTT
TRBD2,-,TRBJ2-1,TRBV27,CASRAGTTGTSGRALVDEQFF,TGTGCCAGCAGGGCCGGGACAACCGGGACTAGCGGGAGGGCCCTGGTGGATGAGCAGTTCTTC
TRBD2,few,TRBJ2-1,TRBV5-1,CASSPRREDRNQLYNEQFF,TGCGCCAGCAGCCCACGACGGGAGGACCGAAACCAACTCTACAATGAGCAGTTCTTC
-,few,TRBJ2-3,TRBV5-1,CASSLGAKERTDTQYF,TGCGCCAGCAGCTTGGGGGCCAAAGAACGCACAGATACGCAGTATTTT
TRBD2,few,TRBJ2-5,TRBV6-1,CASRRGLIETQYF,TGTGCCAGCAGGAGGGGACTAATAGAGACCCAGTACTTC
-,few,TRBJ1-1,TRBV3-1,CASSSGMGETEAFF,TGTGCCAGCAGCTCCGGGATGGGGGAGACTGAAGCTTTCTTT
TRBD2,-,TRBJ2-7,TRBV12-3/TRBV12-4,CASSSPSGTRYF,TGTGCCAGCAGCTCTCCATCCGGGACTAGGTACTTC
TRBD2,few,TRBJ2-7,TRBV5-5,CASSLPGLAGLYEQYF,TGTGCCAGCAGCTTACCGGGACTAGCGGGCTTATACGAGCAGTACTTC
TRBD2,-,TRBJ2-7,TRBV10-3,CAISGTSGNAYEQYF,TGTGCCATCAGTGGGACTAGCGGGAATGCCTACGAGCAGTACTTC
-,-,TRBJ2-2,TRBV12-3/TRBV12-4,CASTKGGSKSTGELFF,TGTGCCAGCACCAAGGGGGGGAGCAAGAGCACCGGGGAGCTGTTTTTT
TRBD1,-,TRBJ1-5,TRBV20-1,CSARGEGGPNQPQHF,TGCAGTGCTCGTGGGGAAGGGGGCCCCAATCAGCCCCAGCATTTT
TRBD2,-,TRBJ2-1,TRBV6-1,CASSLAGAPNNEQFF,TGTGCCAGCAGTCTAGCGGGGGCCCCAAACAATGAGCAGTTCTTC
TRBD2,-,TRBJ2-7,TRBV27,CASSRGGATYEQYF,TGTGCCAGCAGTCGGGGAGGGGCAACCTACGAGCAGTACTTC
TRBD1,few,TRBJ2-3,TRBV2,CASRQDRGRDTQYF,TGTGCCAGCAGGCAAGACAGGGGCAGAGATACGCAGTATTTT
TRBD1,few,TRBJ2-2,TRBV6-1,CASRRQGIEGELFF,TGTGCCAGCAGACGACAGGGAATCGAGGGGGAGCTGTTTTTT
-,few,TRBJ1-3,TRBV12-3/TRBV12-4,CASRPRVSGNTIYF,TGTGCCAGCAGACCCCGGGTTTCTGGAAACACCATATATTTT
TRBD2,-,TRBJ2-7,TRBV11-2,CASSLRGGSSGGRPYEQYF,TGTGCCAGCAGCCTCAGAGGGGGGTCTAGCGGGGGCCGTCCCTACGAGCAGTACTTC
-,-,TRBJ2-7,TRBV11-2,CASSPAYRVWEQYF,TGTGCCAGCAGCCCGGCCTACAGGGTATGGGAGCAGTACTTC
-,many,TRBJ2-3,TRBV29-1,CSVTTFSTDTQYF,TGCAGCGTAACAACGTTCAGCACAGATACGCAGTATTTT
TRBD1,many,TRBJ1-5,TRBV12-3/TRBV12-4,CASSLGQQINQPQHF,TGTGCCAGCAGCCTGGGACAGCAAATCAATCAGCCCCAGCATTTT
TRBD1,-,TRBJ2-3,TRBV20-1,CSARDSRTGARTDTQYF,TGCAGTGCTAGGGATTCTCGGACAGGGGCAAGGACAGATACGCAGTATTTT
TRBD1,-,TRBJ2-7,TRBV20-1,CSASGTGAGEQYF,TGCAGTGCTTCCGGGACAGGGGCTGGGGAGCAGTACTTC
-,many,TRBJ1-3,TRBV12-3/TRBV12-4,CASKYRGGISGNTIYF,TGTGCCAGCAAATATAGAGGAGGTATCTCTGGAAACACCATATATTTT
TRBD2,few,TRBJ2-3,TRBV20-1,CSARDFSGGDGTQYF,TGCAGTGCTAGAGACTTTAGCGGGGGGGACGGTACGCAGTATTTT
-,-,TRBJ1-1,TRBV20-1,CSAPVMRANTEAFF,TGCAGTGCCCCTGTAATGAGGGCAAACACTGAAGCTTTCTTT
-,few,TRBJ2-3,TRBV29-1,CSVVWLGSTDTQYF,TGCAGCGTTGTCTGGCTAGGGAGCACAGATACGCAGTATTTT
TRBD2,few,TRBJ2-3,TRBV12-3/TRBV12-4,CASSFGTSGSTDTQYF,TGTGCCAGCAGTTTCGGGACTAGCGGGAGCACAGATACGCAGTATTTT
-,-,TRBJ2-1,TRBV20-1,CSARDSTRSHLTLYNEQFF,TGCAGTGCTAGAGATTCGACTAGGTCCCATTTAACATTATACAATGAGCAGTTCTTC
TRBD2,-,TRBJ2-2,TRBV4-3,CASSQEGLAGGPRTGELFF,TGCGCCAGCAGCCAAGAGGGACTAGCGGGAGGGCCAAGGACCGGGGAGCTGTTTTTT